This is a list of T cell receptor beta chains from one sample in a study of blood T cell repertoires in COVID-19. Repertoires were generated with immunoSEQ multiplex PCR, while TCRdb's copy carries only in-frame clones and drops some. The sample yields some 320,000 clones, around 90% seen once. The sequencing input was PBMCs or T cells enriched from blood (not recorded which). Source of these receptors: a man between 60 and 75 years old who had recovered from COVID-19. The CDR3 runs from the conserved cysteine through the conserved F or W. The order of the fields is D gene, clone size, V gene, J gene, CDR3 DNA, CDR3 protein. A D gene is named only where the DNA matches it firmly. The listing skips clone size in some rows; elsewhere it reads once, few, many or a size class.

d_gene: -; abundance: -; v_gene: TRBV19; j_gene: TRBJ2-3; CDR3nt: TGTGCCAGTAGTAAACAGTTTAGGAGCACAGATACGCAGTATTTT; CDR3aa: CASSKQFRSTDTQYF
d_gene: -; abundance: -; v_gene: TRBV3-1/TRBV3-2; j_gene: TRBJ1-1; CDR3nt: TGTGCCAGCAGCCAAGTAGTCCCGACTGAAGCTTTCTTT; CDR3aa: CASSQVVPTEAFF
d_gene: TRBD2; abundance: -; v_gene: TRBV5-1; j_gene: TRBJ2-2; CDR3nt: TGCGCCAGCAGCTCTAGAAGTAGCGGGGGACCCAACACCGGGGAGCTGTTTTTT; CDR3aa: CASSSRSSGGPNTGELFF
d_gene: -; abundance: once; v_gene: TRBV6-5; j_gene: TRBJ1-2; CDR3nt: TGTGCCAGCAGTTACTCGGGACAAAACTATGGCTACACCTTC; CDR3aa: CASSYSGQNYGYTF
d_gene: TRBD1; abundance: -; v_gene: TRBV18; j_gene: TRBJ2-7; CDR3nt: TGTGCCAGCTCACCAAGGACAGGTCTATACGAGCAGTACTTC; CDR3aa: CASSPRTGLYEQYF
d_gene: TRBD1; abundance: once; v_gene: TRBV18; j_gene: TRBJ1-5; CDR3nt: TGTGCCAGCTCACCGGGTAGGGGGCATCAGCCCCAGCATTTT; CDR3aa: CASSPGRGHQPQHF
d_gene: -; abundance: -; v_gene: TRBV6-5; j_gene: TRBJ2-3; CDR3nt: TGTGCCAGCAGCCCGTCTTCAGATACGCAGTATTTT; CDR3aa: CASSPSSDTQYF
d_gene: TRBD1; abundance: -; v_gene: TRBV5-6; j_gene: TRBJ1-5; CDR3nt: TGTGCCAGCAGCTCTGATGGACAGGCGTCGCGGCAGCCCCAGCATTTT; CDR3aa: CASSSDGQASRQPQHF
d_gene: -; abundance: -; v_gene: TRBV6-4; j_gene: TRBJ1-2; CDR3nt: TGTGCCAGCAGTAACGGGATCCGTGGCTATGGCTACACCTTC; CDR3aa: CASSNGIRGYGYTF
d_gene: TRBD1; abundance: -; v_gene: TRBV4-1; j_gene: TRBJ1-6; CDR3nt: TGCGCCAGCAGCCAAGGGCAGGGGGCTTCACCCCTCCACTTT; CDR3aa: CASSQGQGASPLHF
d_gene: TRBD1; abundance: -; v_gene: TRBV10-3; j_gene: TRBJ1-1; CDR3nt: TGTGCCATCAGTGAAACAGGGGGCAACACTGAAGCTTTCTTT; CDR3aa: CAISETGGNTEAFF
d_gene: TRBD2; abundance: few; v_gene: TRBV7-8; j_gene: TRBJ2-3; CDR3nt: TGTGCCAGCAGCTCTACAGCGGGGGGCCCCACAGATACGCAGTATTTT; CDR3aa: CASSSTAGGPTDTQYF
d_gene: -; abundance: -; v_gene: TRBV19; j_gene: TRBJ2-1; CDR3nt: TGTGCCAGTAGTATTTTTTACAGGAGTATCTCGGGCTCCTACAATGAGCAGTTCTTC; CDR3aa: CASSIFYRSISGSYNEQFF
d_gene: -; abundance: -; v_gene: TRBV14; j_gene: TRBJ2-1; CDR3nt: TGTGCCAGCAGCCAAGACAGGGGCCCCTACAATGAGCAGTTCTTC; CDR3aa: CASSQDRGPYNEQFF
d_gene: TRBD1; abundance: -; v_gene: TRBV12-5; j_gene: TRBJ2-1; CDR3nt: TGTGCTAGTGGTTTGGCCCCTACAGGGGCCCAAGGGCAGTTCTTC; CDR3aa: CASGLAPTGAQGQFF
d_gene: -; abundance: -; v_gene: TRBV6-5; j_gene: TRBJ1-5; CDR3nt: TGTGCCAGCAGGCCACAACAGGGAATCAATCAGCCCCAGCATTTT; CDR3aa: CASRPQQGINQPQHF
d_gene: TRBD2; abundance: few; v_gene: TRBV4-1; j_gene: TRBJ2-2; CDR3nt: TGCGCCAGCAGCCAGCCTCTGCGGGGGGCCGGGGAGCTGTTTTTT; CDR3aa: CASSQPLRGAGELFF
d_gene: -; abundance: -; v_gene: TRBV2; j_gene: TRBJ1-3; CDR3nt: TGTGCCAGAAGAGACTCTGGAAACACCATATATTTT; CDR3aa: CARRDSGNTIYF
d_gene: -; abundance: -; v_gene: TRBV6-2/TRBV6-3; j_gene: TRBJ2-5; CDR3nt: TGTGCCAGCAGCCTAAACAGGTGGGAGACCCAGTACTTC; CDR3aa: CASSLNRWETQYF
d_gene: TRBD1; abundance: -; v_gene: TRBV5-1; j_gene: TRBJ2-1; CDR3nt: TGCGCCAGCAGGCCAGAGGGACAGGGGACGTTGGGTGAGCAGTTCTTC; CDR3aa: CASRPEGQGTLGEQFF
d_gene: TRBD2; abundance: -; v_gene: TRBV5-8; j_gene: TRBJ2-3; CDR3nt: TGTGCCAGCAGCTTCAAGGGACTAGGGAGCACAGATACGCAGTATTTT; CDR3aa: CASSFKGLGSTDTQYF
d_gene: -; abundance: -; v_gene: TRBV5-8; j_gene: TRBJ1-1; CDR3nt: TGTGCCAGCAGCTTGTTTTGGACAGAGATAAACACTGAAGCTTTCTTT; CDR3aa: CASSLFWTEINTEAFF
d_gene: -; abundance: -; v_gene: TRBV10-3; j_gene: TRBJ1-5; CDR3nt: TGTGCCATCAGTGATGGGGGCGTATACAATCAGCCCCAGCATTTT; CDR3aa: CAISDGGVYNQPQHF
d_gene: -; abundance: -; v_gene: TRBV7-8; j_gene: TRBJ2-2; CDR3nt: TGTGCCAGCAGCTTAGCCCTAAGGACAGTTGGCACCGGGGAGCTGTTTTTT; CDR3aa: CASSLALRTVGTGELFF
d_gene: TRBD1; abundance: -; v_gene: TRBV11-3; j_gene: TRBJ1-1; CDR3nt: TGTGCCAGCAGCTTAGTGGGGGCTCTAAGGGGGCCTAACGCTGAAGCTTTCTTT; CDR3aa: CASSLVGALRGPNAEAFF
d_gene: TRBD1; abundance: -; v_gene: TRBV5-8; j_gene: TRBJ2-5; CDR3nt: TGTGCCAGCAGCCTGGGACAGGGTTTGAGAGAGACCCAGTACTTC; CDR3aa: CASSLGQGLRETQYF
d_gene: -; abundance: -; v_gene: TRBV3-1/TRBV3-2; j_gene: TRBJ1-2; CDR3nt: TGTGCCAGCAGCCCTTCCAACTATGGCTACACCTTC; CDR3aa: CASSPSNYGYTF
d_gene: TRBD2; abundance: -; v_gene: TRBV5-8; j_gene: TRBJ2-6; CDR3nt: TGTGCCAGGAACCTGAGGGAGGGATCATCCTCTGGGGCCAACGTCCTGACTTTC; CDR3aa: CARNLREGSSSGANVLTF
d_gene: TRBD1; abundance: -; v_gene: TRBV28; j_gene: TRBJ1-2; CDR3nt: TGTGCCAGCAGGGAACAGGGGGCCTATGGCTACACCTTC; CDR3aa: CASREQGAYGYTF
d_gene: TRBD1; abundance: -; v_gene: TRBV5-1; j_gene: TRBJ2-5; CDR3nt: TGCGCCAGCAGCTGGGGACAGGTCCGAGAGACCCAGTACTTC; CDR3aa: CASSWGQVRETQYF
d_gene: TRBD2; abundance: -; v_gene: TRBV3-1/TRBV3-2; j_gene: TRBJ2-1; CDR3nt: TGTGCCAGCAGCCAAAATAGCGGGGTCCTAGGGAATGAGCAGTTCTTC; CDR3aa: CASSQNSGVLGNEQFF
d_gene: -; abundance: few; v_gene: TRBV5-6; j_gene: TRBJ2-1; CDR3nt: TGTGCCAGCAGCTTCGGAAGGGCGGGGAATGAGCAGTTCTTC; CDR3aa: CASSFGRAGNEQFF
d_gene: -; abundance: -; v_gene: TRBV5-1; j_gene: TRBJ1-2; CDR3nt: TGCGCCAGCAGCTCCTGGACAGCCTCCTATGGCTACACCTTC; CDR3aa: CASSSWTASYGYTF